The next 10 T cell receptor beta chains were all read from a single sample in a study of control samples from healthy donors and cancer patients. Method: immunoSEQ multiplex PCR; TCRdb's copy keeps in-frame clones and lacks some. This sample has some 120,000 clones, with about 90% found just once. The sample comprised blood. All receptors come from a man aged 60 to 75 in good health.

The chain joins TRBV27 to TRBJ1-2; D is unclear. Germline V lookup: CDR1 MNHEY, CDR2 SMNVEV (reference sequence). Trimming took off 7 bases at V and 4 bases at J, with 16 bases between the two ends. This CDR3 is 14 amino acids long. The CDR3, as DNA: TGTGCCAGCAACCCCCGAGGAGGCGTCTATGGCTACACCTTC. Encoded protein: CASNPRGGVYGYTF.

V usage is TRBV3-1 (or the pseudogene TRBV3-2) and J usage is TRBJ2-5; D gene unclear. V lost 0 bases to trimming and J lost 2 bases, with 13 bases between them. This CDR3 has 16 residues. Germline V gives CDR1 LGHDT, CDR2 YNNKEL (reference sequence). CDR3 residues: CASSQDQSGPQETQYF. CDR3 DNA sequence: TGTGCCAGCAGCCAAGATCAGTCCGGACCGCAAGAGACCCAGTACTTC.

V gene TRBV19 combines with J gene TRBJ2-2, with 14 bases identical to TRBD2. Germline CDR1 LNHDA, CDR2 SQIVND (reference sequence). The CDR3 sequence is 17 residues long. The ends lost 9 bases at V and 7 bases at J; junction bases unmatched: 13. CDR3: CARKSGLAGGRNGELFF. DNA of the CDR3: TGTGCCAGGAAATCAGGACTAGCGGGGGGACGCAACGGGGAGCTGTTTTTT. Looking up the rest from reference TRBV19 and TRBJ2-2 gives the full variable domain: DGGITQSPKYLFRKEGQNVTLSCEQNLNHDAMYWYRQDPGQGLRLIYYSQIVNDFQKGDIAEGYSVSREKKESFPLTVTSAQKNPTAFYLCARKSGLAGGRNGELFFGEGSRLTVL.

The rearrangement joins TRBV27 to TRBJ2-3; D ambiguous. This CDR3 has 13 residues. Germline V gives CDR1 MNHEY, CDR2 SMNVEV (reference sequence). The germline V and J ends were trimmed by 5 bases and 1 base, with 7 bases remaining between them. The CDR3 protein is CASSLYRTDTQYF. CDR3 in DNA: TGTGCCAGCAGTCTGTACCGCACAGATACGCAGTATTTT.

The genes are TRBV5-4 and TRBJ1-4; D possibly corresponds to TRBD1 (5 bases). Trimming removed 0 bases from V and 8 bases from J, with 17 bases in between. This CDR3 is 16 amino acids long. CDR1 is SGHNT, CDR2 YYREEE, per germline (reference sequence). The CDR3 reads CASSLERGAFDEKLFF. The CDR3 DNA reads as TGTGCCAGCAGCTTGGAAAGAGGGGCGTTCGACGAAAAACTGTTTTTT.

The V gene is TRBV30, the J gene TRBJ1-5, with a possible D match to TRBD1 (5 bases). V dropped 2 bases and J dropped 4 bases, with 9 bases sitting between them. CDR1 and CDR2 from the germline V gene are GTSNPN and SVGIG (reference sequence). The CDR3 runs 13 residues. Written as DNA, the CDR3 is TGTGCCTGGAGTCTCGGGGCGAATCAGCCCCAGCATTTT. Its translation: CAWSLGANQPQHF.

This chain joins TRBV7-2 and TRBJ2-2; no firm D call. Germline CDR1 SGHTA, CDR2 FQGNSA. Trimming left V 0 bases short and J 0 bases short, with 11 bases between. The CDR3 spans 17 residues. The CDR3 DNA sequence: TGTGCCAGCAGCTTAGCATCGTACGGACCGAACACCGGGGAGCTGTTTTTT. It specifies CASSLASYGPNTGELFF.

The rearrangement uses TRBV10-2 and TRBJ2-2; D may be TRBD1 or TRBD2 (5 bases each). V was shortened by 6 bases and J by 4 bases, with 18 bases between the two germline ends. The germline gives CDR1 WSHSY, CDR2 SAAADI. CDR3 length: 16 amino acids. CDR3: CASSPRLTGPTGELFF. The CDR3 DNA reads TGCGCCAGCAGCCCCCGACTGACGGGACCCACCGGGGAGCTGTTTTTT.

The J gene is TRBJ1-2, the V gene TRBV28; TRBD1 aligns across 8 bases. CDR1 and CDR2 from the germline V gene are MDHEN and SYDVKM. This CDR3 has 13 residues. Trimming at V came to 11 bases and at J to 7 bases, leaving 12 bases not matched to a gene. CDR3 region: CAGRDRGSVGYTF. CDR3 coding DNA: TGTGCCGGAAGAGACAGGGGCTCGGTTGGCTACACCTTC.

This chain uses TRBV7-8 with TRBJ1-4; D is undetermined. The CDR3 contains 11 residues. Germline CDR1 is SGHVS and CDR2 is FQNEAQ. V lost 5 bases and J 14 bases, leaving 12 bases between the germline ends. The CDR3 loop reads CASSLKGGLFF. The CDR3 bases are TGTGCCAGCAGCCTCAAGGGAGGGCTGTTTTTT.